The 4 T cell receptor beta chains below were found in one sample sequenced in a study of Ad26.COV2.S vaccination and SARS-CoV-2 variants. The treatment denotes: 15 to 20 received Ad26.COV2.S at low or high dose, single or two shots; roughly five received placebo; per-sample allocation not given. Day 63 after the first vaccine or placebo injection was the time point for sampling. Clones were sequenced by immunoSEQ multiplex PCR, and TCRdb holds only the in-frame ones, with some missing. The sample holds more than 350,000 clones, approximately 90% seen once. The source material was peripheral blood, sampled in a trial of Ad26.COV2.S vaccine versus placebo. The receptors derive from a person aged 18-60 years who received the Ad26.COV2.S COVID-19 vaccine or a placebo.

The CDR3 coding sequence is TGTGCCAGCAGCCCCCGCGGGAGAGGTGAAGCTTTCTTT. This codes for CASSPRGRGEAFF. This sequence joins TRBV7-9 and TRBJ1-1; D is ambiguous. V dropped 5 bases and J dropped 7 bases, with 14 bases sitting between them. Per the germline V gene, CDR1 is SEHNR and CDR2 is FQNEAQ (reference sequence). The CDR3 runs to 13 residues.

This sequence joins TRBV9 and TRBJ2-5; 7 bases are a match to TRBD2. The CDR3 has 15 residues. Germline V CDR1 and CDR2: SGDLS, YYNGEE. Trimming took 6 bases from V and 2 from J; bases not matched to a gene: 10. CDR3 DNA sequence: TGTGCCAGCACCGAAACGGGGGGTTTTCAAGAGACCCAGTACTTC. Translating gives CASTETGGFQETQYF.

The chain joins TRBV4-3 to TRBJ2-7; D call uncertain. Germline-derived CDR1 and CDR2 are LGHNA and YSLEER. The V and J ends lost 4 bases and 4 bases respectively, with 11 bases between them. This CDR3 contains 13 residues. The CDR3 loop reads CASSREFEYEQYF. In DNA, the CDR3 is TGCGCCAGCAGCCGTGAATTTGAGTACGAGCAGTACTTC.

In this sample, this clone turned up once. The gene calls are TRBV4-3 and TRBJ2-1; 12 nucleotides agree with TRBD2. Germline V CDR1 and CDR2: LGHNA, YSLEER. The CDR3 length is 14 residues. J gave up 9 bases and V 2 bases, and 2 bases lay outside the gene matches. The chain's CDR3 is CASSQSSGRVEQFF. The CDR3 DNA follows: TGCGCCAGCAGCCAATCTAGCGGGAGGGTTGAGCAGTTCTTC.